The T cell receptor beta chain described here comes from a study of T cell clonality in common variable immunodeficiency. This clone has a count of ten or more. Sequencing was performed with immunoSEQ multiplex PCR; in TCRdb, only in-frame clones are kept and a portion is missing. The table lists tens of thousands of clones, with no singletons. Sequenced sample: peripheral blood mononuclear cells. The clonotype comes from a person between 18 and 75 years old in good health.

The CDR3 region is CAWTGGWGNQPQHF. The sequenced CDR3 bases are TGTGCCTGGACAGGGGGCTGGGGCAATCAGCCC. The gene calls are TRBV30 and TRBJ1-5; 8 nucleotides line up with TRBD1. The read terminates 3 residues before the CDR3 end, so the remaining end is supplied by the germline J gene. CDR3 length: 14 amino acids. Germline V gene data show CDR1 as GTSNPN and CDR2 as SVGIG (reference sequence). V was clipped by 4 bases and J by 2 bases; unmatched bases: 4.